The 18 T cell receptor beta chains presented below share a single source sample, sequenced in a study of cytomegalovirus exposure and HLA in healthy donors. The data were produced by immunoSEQ multiplex PCR, yet TCRdb's version contains in-frame clones alone and is incomplete. This table has about 130,000 clones, approximately 90% appearing once. The source material was PBMCs. The receptor set was obtained from a woman under 40 in good health and CMV-seropositive.

V is TRBV2 and J is TRBJ2-7; 9 nucleotides align to TRBD2. Germline CDR1 and CDR2: SNHLY and FYNNEI. V was clipped by 4 bases and J by 11 bases; unmatched bases: 12. The CDR3 spans 14 residues. CDR3 sequence: CASSAPASGVRKYF. Here the CDR3 DNA reads TGTGCCAGCAGTGCTCCGGCTAGCGGGGTTAGAAAGTACTTC.

The chain combines TRBV6-5 with TRBJ1-1, with TRBD1 identical over 8 bases. Germline values: CDR1 MNHEY, CDR2 SVGAGI. CDR3 length: 13 amino acids. Trimming cost V 5 bases and J 8 bases; bases outside gene matches: 7. The CDR3 here is CASSVQGAREAFF. The CDR3, as DNA: TGTGCCAGCAGTGTCCAGGGGGCGAGAGAAGCTTTCTTT.

The rearrangement uses TRBV19 and TRBJ1-1, with D unclear. V lost 5 bases and J 0 bases, leaving 16 bases between the germline ends. Germline assignment: CDR1 LNHDA and CDR2 SQIVND (reference sequence). This CDR3 is built from 16 residues. CDR3 coding DNA: TGTGCCAGTAGTCCACGCTCGACACTCATGAACACTGAAGCTTTCTTT. Its translation is CASSPRSTLMNTEAFF.

The V and J genes are TRBV6-5 and TRBJ2-3; D is possibly TRBD1 (5 bases). CDR1 and CDR2 from the germline V gene are MNHEY and SVGAGI. The CDR3 length is 15 residues. Trimming stripped 4 bases from V and 2 bases from J, with 13 bases between. CDR3 sequence: CASSLEGAITDTQYF. The CDR3 DNA follows: TGTGCCAGCAGTTTAGAAGGGGCGATCACAGATACGCAGTATTTT.

The V gene is TRBV7-6, the J gene TRBJ1-3; no firm D call. The CDR3 has 15 amino acids. V was pared by 1 base and J by 7 bases, with 14 bases between. Per germline, CDR1 SGHVS and CDR2 FNYEAQ. The CDR3: CASSLDGEFPNTIYF. The CDR3 DNA sequence: TGTGCCAGCAGCTTAGACGGGGAATTCCCGAACACCATATATTTT.

The rearrangement joins TRBV29-1 to TRBJ2-7; 10 nucleotides align to TRBD2. This CDR3 has 14 residues. V lost 4 bases and J lost 0; bases outside the gene matches: 3. CDR1 SQVTM and CDR2 ANQGSEA come from the germline V gene. The CDR3 DNA reads TGCAGCGTTGTAGGACTAGCGGCCTCCTACGAGCAGTACTTC. Its translation: CSVVGLAASYEQYF.

A word on this clone: Other DNA sequences of this sample code for an identical CDR3. This chain joins TRBV6-5 and TRBJ1-2; D call uncertain. From germline, CDR1 is MNHEY and CDR2 SVGAGI. The germline V and J ends were trimmed by 2 bases and 0 bases, with 4 bases remaining between them. The length of the CDR3 is 13 residues. CDR3 sequence (DNA): TGTGCCAGCAGTTACGGAGCTAACTATGGCTACACCTTC. Translated, it gives CASSYGANYGYTF.

V is TRBV25-1 and J is TRBJ2-5; D perhaps matches TRBD1 (5 bases). The germline V gene has CDR1 MGHDK and CDR2 SYGVNS. V was shortened by 1 base and J by 5 bases, with 11 bases between the two germline ends. The CDR3 consists of 14 residues. The CDR3 protein is CASSESPGLETQYF. The CDR3 nucleotides read TGTGCCAGCAGTGAATCCCCAGGGCTGGAGACCCAGTACTTC.

J is TRBJ2-7 and V is TRBV28; 11 nucleotides align to TRBD1. Germline V CDR1 and CDR2: MDHEN, SYDVKM. The CDR3 is 14 amino acids. Unmatched junction bases numbered 2, after V lost 5 bases and J lost 2 bases. The CDR3 loop reads CASSPGQGAYEQYF. The DNA of the CDR3 is TGTGCCAGCAGTCCGGGACAGGGGGCCTACGAGCAGTACTTC.

This chain links TRBV2 with TRBJ1-2; 7 bases align to TRBD1. The V segment lost 4 bases and the J segment 2 bases; nucleotides outside the gene matches: 4. The length of the CDR3 is 14 residues. CDR1 and CDR2 (germline): SNHLY, FYNNEI. CDR3 sequence reads: CASSGTGRNYGYTF. The CDR3 region has the DNA TGTGCCAGCAGTGGGACAGGACGCAACTATGGCTACACCTTC.

Only one count was recorded for this clone. This rearrangement joins TRBV6-5 to TRBJ1-1; TRBD1 aligns across 9 bases. The CDR3 is 15 residues long. Trimming took 6 bases from V and 4 from J; bases not matched to a gene: 9. Germline assignment: CDR1 MNHEY and CDR2 SVGAGI. DNA of the CDR3: TGTGCCAGCAGGCGATCCGGGACAGGGAGCACTGAAGCTTTCTTT. Protein: CASRRSGTGSTEAFF.

This clone was picked up one time. J is TRBJ2-7 and V is TRBV27, with D possibly TRBD2 on 6 matching bases. The germline gives CDR1 MNHEY, CDR2 SMNVEV (reference sequence). The CDR3 covers 15 residues. The V end lost 2 bases, the J end lost 5 bases, and 16 bases lay between the germline ends. The DNA of the CDR3 is TGTGCCAGCAGTTTAAAGGGAGGCACGAGGAACGAGCAGTACTTC. Translating gives CASSLKGGTRNEQYF.

J is TRBJ2-1 and V is TRBV5-5; 7 bases are shared with TRBD2. The germline V gene has CDR1 SGHKS and CDR2 YYEKEE (reference sequence). CDR3 length: 15 residues. Trimming took 2 bases from V and 15 from J; bases not matched to a gene: 17. Here the CDR3 reads CASSLSTLAGVGLFF. In DNA, the CDR3 is TGTGCCAGCAGCTTATCGACCCTGGCGGGAGTCGGGCTGTTCTTC.

This chain connects TRBV5-6 to TRBJ1-1; D perhaps matches TRBD1 (6 bases). CDR3 length: 14 amino acids. V dropped 1 base and J dropped 4 bases, with 11 bases sitting between them. Germline-derived CDR1 and CDR2 are SGHDT and YYEEEE. The CDR3 sequence: CASSLTGRPTEAFF. Here the CDR3 DNA reads TGTGCCAGCAGCTTGACAGGGCGGCCCACTGAAGCTTTCTTT.

The CDR3 spells CASSYPGLAGGEQFF. The DNA for the CDR3 is TGTGCCAGCAGTTACCCGGGACTAGCGGGAGGTGAGCAGTTCTTC. The genes are TRBV6-5 and TRBJ2-1; 15 bases are shared with TRBD2. The J segment lost 9 bases and the V segment lost 2 bases, leaving 2 bases of the junction unmatched. The CDR3 consists of 15 residues. CDR1 MNHEY and CDR2 SVGAGI come from the germline V gene.

J is TRBJ2-5 and V is TRBV5-1; D possibly corresponds to TRBD1 (6 bases). CDR3 length equals 15 residues. Germline V gives CDR1 SGHRS, CDR2 YFSETQ. Trimming cost V 3 bases and J 2 bases, with 14 bases left between them. CDR3 sequence (DNA): TGCGCCAGCAGCTCTGGACAGCCCCAACAAGAGACCCAGTACTTC. Translating gives CASSSGQPQQETQYF.

This clone appeared once. V is TRBV11-2 and J is TRBJ2-7; D is unresolved. The CDR3 has 11 residues. The V gene lost 5 bases and the J gene lost 3 bases, with 5 bases spanning the gap. Per the germline V gene, CDR1 is SGHAT and CDR2 is FQNNGV. The CDR3 region has the DNA TGTGCCAGCAGCCCCCACTACGAGCAGTACTTC. This encodes CASSPHYEQYF.

This chain joins TRBV11-2 and TRBJ1-1, with D possibly matching TRBD1 (6 bases). The V end lost 3 bases, the J end lost 5 bases, and 19 bases lay between the germline ends. Per the germline V gene, CDR1 is SGHAT and CDR2 is FQNNGV. The CDR3 is 16 residues long. The CDR3, as DNA: TGTGCCAGCAGCTTTGTCCCCTTGACAGGCGCAACTGAAGCTTTCTTT. It codes for CASSFVPLTGATEAFF.